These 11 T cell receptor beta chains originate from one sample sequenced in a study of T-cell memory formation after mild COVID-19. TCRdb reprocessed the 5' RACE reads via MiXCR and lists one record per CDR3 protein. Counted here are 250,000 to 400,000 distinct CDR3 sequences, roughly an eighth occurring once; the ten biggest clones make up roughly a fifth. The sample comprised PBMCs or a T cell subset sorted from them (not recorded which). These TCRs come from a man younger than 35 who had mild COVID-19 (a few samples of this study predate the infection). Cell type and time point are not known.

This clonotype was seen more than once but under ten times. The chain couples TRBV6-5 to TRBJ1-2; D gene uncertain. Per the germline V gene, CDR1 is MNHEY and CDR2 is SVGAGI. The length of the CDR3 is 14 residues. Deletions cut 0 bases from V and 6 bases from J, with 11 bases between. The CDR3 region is CASSYSNVGNGYTF. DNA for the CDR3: TGTGCCAGCAGTTACTCGAATGTAGGGAATGGCTACACCTTC.

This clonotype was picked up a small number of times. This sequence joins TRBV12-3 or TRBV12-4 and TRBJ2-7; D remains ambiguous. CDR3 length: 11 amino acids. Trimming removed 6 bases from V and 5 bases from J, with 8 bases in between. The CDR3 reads CASSLSDEQYF. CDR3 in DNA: TGTGCCAGCAGCCTATCGGACGAGCAGTACTTC.

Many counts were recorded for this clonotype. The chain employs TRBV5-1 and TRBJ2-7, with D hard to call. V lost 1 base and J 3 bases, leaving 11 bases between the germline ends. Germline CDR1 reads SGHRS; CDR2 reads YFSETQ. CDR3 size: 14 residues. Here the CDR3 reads CASSLSASNYEQYF. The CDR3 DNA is TGCGCCAGCAGCTTGTCCGCCTCAAACTACGAGCAGTACTTC. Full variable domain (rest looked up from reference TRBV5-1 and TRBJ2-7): KAGVTQTPRYLIKTRGQQVTLSCSPISGHRSVSWYQQTPGQGLQFLFEYFSETQRNKGNFPGRFSGRQFSNSRSEMNVSTLELGDSALYLCASSLSASNYEQYFGPGTRLTVT.

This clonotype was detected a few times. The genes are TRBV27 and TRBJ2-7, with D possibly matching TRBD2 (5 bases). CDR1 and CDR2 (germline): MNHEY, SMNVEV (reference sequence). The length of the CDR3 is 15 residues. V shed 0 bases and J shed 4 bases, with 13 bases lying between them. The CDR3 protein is CASSLSPPGRYEQYF. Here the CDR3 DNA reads TGTGCCAGCAGTTTATCGCCCCCGGGAAGATACGAGCAGTACTTC.

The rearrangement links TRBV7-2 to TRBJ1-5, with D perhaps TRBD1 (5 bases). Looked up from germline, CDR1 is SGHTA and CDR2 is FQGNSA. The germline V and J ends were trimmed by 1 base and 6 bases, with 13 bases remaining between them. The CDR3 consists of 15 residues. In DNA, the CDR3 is TGTGCCAGCAGCTTAGTAGGAAGGGGAGGTCAGCCCCAGCATTTT. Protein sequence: CASSLVGRGGQPQHF.

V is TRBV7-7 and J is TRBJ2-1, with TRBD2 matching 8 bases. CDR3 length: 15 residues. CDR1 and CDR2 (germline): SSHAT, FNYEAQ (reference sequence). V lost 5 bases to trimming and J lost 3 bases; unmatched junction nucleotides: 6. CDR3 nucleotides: TGTGCCAGCAGCAGAAAACTAGCGGACTACAATGAGCAGTTCTTC. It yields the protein CASSRKLADYNEQFF.

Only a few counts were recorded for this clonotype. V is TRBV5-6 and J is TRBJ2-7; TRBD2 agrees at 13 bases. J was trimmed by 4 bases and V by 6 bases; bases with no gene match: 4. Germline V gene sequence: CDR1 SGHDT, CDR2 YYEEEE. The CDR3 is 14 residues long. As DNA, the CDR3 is TGTGCCAGCACGGGACTAGCGGGGCCGTACGAGCAGTACGTC. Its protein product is CASTGLAGPYEQYV.

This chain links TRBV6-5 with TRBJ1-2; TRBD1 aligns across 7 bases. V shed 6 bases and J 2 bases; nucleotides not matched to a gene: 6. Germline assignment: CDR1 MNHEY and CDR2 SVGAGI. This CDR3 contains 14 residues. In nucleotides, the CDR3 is TGTGCCAGCAGAAACAGGGGACTCAACTATGGCTACACCTTC. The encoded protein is CASRNRGLNYGYTF.

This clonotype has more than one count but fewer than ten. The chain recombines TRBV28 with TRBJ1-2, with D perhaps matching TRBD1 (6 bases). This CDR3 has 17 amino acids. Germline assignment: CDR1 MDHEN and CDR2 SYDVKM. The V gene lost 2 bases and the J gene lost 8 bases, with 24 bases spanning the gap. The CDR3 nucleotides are TGTGCCAGCAGTTTAGCGGGACACAGGGAAAGAGTCGGGGGCTACACCTTC. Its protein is CASSLAGHRERVGGYTF.

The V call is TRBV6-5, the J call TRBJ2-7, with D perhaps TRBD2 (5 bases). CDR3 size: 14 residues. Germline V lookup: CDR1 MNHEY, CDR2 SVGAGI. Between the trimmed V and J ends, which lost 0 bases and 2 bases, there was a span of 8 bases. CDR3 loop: CASSYSTLAYEQYF. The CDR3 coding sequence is TGTGCCAGCAGTTACTCGACACTAGCCTACGAGCAGTACTTC.

In DNA, the CDR3 is TGTGCCAGCAGCTCCAGGGGAAATAGTGAAAAACTGTTTTTT. Protein: CASSSRGNSEKLFF. The chain joins TRBV7-9 to TRBJ1-4; a possible D gene is TRBD1 (6 bases). This CDR3 comprises 14 residues. Germline loops: CDR1 SEHNR, CDR2 FQNEAQ (reference sequence). The V and J ends lost 4 bases and 7 bases respectively, with 13 bases between them.